Following are 31 T cell receptor beta chains from one sample sequenced in a study of T cells in Graves' hyperthyroidism and ophthalmopathy. RNA transcripts gave rise to amplified TCR beta CDR3 regions. The HTBI primer set served for first-round RT-PCR of the TCR CDR3. Via MiXCR, TCRdb re-called the multiplex PCR reads, giving one row per CDR3 protein. This sample has more than 350,000 distinct CDR3 sequences, with around 15% found just once. Sequenced material: blood. The receptor set was obtained from a woman between 55 and 75 years old with Graves' ophthalmopathy.

This clonotype was recorded at least ten times. V is TRBV20-1 and J is TRBJ1-1; D unclear. In germline, CDR1 is DFQATT, CDR2 SNEGSKA (reference sequence). V was clipped by 5 bases and J by 4 bases, with 14 bases between them. The CDR3 totals 13 residues. CDR3 coding DNA: TGCAGTGCTCACGGTGGGGTAGGCACTGAAGCTTTCTTT. This gives the protein CSAHGGVGTEAFF.

This clonotype was detected many times. The chain has TRBV28 and TRBJ1-1, with 7 bases fitting TRBD1. V dropped 6 bases and J dropped 4; count of bases not matched to a gene: 5. This CDR3 is built from 13 residues. CDR1 is MDHEN, CDR2 SYDVKM, per germline. CDR3 nucleotides: TGTGCCAGCAGCAGACAGGGACGCACTGAAGCTTTCTTT. This sequence encodes CASSRQGRTEAFF.

J is TRBJ2-3 and V is TRBV12-3 or TRBV12-4; no clear D. The CDR3 runs to 14 residues. The V end was cut by 3 bases, the J end by 0 bases, with 7 bases between. The CDR3 region has the DNA TGTGCCAGCAGTTTCTTAGGAAGCACAGATACGCAGTATTTT. Protein: CASSFLGSTDTQYF.

This clonotype turned up a few times. The V call is TRBV5-4, the J call TRBJ2-3; 10 bases line up with TRBD1. With 9 bases clipped from V and 1 base from J, the junction kept 8 bases outside the gene matches. Germline V CDR1 and CDR2: SGHNT, YYREEE (reference sequence). The CDR3 covers 15 residues. CDR3 sequence reads: CATHGQGEGTDTQYF. The CDR3 nucleotides read TGTGCCACTCACGGACAGGGGGAAGGCACAGATACGCAGTATTTT. The full variable domain, rest sourced from reference TRBV5-4 and TRBJ2-3, is ETGVTQSPTHLIKTRGQQVTLRCSSQSGHNTVSWYQQALGQGPQFIFQYYREEENGRGNFPPRFSGLQFPNYSSELNVNALELDDSALYLCATHGQGEGTDTQYFGPGTRLTVL.

This clonotype was picked up many times. The chain joins TRBV5-1 to TRBJ1-1, with D unresolved. This CDR3 region has 13 residues. Germline V gene sequence: CDR1 SGHRS, CDR2 YFSETQ. V shed 0 bases and J shed 7 bases, with 10 bases lying between them. CDR3: CASSLAVRGEAFF. The DNA of the CDR3 is TGCGCCAGCAGCTTGGCCGTACGGGGTGAAGCTTTCTTT.

The chain is built from TRBV29-1 and TRBJ1-4; perhaps TRBD1 as D (6 bases). CDR1 is SQVTM, CDR2 ANQGSEA, per germline. The CDR3 sequence is 14 residues long. V gave up 7 bases and J gave up 3 bases, with 15 bases separating them. The CDR3 DNA reads TGCAGCGCCGCGGAGGGGGTCGCTAATGAAAAACTGTTTTTT. Its protein product is CSAAEGVANEKLFF.

This clonotype occurred a few times. The V and J genes are TRBV6-5 and TRBJ1-2; 9 bases map to TRBD1. This CDR3 region has 16 residues. From germline, CDR1 is MNHEY and CDR2 SVGAGI. V lost 2 bases, J lost 7 bases, and 11 bases stayed unmatched. The CDR3 is CASSYGNPGQGVGYTF. CDR3 in DNA: TGTGCCAGCAGTTACGGTAACCCGGGACAGGGCGTTGGCTACACCTTC.

Ten or more counts support this clonotype. The rearrangement uses TRBV5-1 and TRBJ2-1; maybe TRBD2 (5 bases). The CDR3 runs to 15 residues. Germline values: CDR1 SGHRS, CDR2 YFSETQ. V was clipped by 2 bases and J by 6 bases, with 15 bases between them. The CDR3 DNA reads as TGCGCCAGCAGCTTCGGACTCCCGGGGTTCAATGAGCAGTTCTTC. As protein: CASSFGLPGFNEQFF.

The chain is built from TRBV5-4 and TRBJ2-3; D is perhaps TRBD1 (7 bases). The CDR3 contains 14 residues. With 5 bases removed from V and 2 bases from J, the gap between germline ends came to 12 bases. The germline V gene encodes CDR1 SGHNT and CDR2 YYREEE (reference sequence). The CDR3 is CASRGGQFTDTQYF. The CDR3 nucleotides read TGTGCCAGCAGGGGGGGACAGTTCACAGATACGCAGTATTTT.

The chain joins TRBV6-2 or TRBV6-3 to TRBJ2-2; D is ambiguous. V gave up 7 bases and J gave up 0 bases, with 6 bases separating them. Germline CDR1 and CDR2: MNHEY and SVGEGT. The CDR3 extends over 13 amino acids. The DNA for the CDR3 is TGTGCCAGCATCTCCGCGAACACCGGGGAGCTGTTTTTT. Protein: CASISANTGELFF.

Worth noting for this clonotype: An end of the junction does not agree with germline; a read error may underlie this. The rearrangement links TRBV20-1 to TRBJ2-1; D perhaps matches TRBD2 (5 bases). Germline-derived CDR1 and CDR2 are DFQATT and SNEGSKA (reference sequence). The CDR3 consists of 14 residues. CDR3 sequence reads: CGAPLAGSYNEQFF. Here the CDR3 DNA reads TGCGGTGCTCCCCTAGCAGGCTCCTACAATGAGCAGTTCTTC.

This clonotype has ten or more counts. This chain connects TRBV30 to TRBJ2-1, with 10 bases fitting TRBD1. The CDR3 contains 15 residues. V was clipped by 8 bases and J by 9 bases; unmatched bases: 16. Per germline, CDR1 GTSNPN and CDR2 SVGIG (reference sequence). The CDR3 bases are TGTGCCGGCACTACTGGGACAGGGGTCGACCGTGAGCAGTTCTTC. This codes for CAGTTGTGVDREQFF.

This clonotype was counted at least ten times. V gene TRBV7-2 combines with J gene TRBJ1-3; D gene uncertain. This CDR3 has 15 amino acids. V lost 1 base, J lost 0 bases, and 7 bases lay in between. CDR1 is SGHTA and CDR2 is FQGNSA in the germline V gene. DNA for the CDR3: TGTGCCAGCAGCTTAGGACAAGTCTCTGGAAACACCATATATTTT. Translated, it gives CASSLGQVSGNTIYF. Variable domain in full (rest from reference TRBV7-2 and TRBJ1-3): GAGVSQSPSNKVTEKGKDVELRCDPISGHTALYWYRQSLGQGLEFLIYFQGNSAPDKSGLPSDRFSAERTGGSVSTLTIQRTQQEDSAVYLCASSLGQVSGNTIYFGEGSWLTVV.

A few counts support this clonotype. V and J are TRBV19 and TRBJ2-5, with 10 positions matching TRBD1. Germline trimming cut 3 bases from V and 5 bases from J; bases unmatched to any gene: 9. From germline, CDR1 is LNHDA and CDR2 SQIVND (reference sequence). The CDR3 is 16 residues long. CDR3 region: CASSISRTGGGETQYF. The CDR3 DNA is TGTGCCAGTAGTATCTCCAGGACAGGGGGGGGTGAGACCCAGTACTTC.

This clonotype was seen a few times. The CDR3 sequence is CASSLGSGADTQYF. CDR3 DNA sequence: TGCGCCAGCAGCTTGGGGTCCGGCGCAGATACGCAGTATTTT. The rearrangement links TRBV5-1 to TRBJ2-3; D is unresolved. The CDR3 consists of 14 residues. The germline gives CDR1 SGHRS, CDR2 YFSETQ. V was pared by 0 bases and J by 4 bases, with 9 bases between. Full variable domain (outside the CDR3, taken from reference TRBV5-1 and TRBJ2-3): KAGVTQTPRYLIKTRGQQVTLSCSPISGHRSVSWYQQTPGQGLQFLFEYFSETQRNKGNFPGRFSGRQFSNSRSEMNVSTLELGDSALYLCASSLGSGADTQYFGPGTRLTVL.

The sample holds one count of this clonotype. V and J are TRBV10-3 and TRBJ1-2; D is possibly TRBD1 (5 bases). Germline V gives CDR1 ENHRY, CDR2 SYGVKD. V was pared by 4 bases and J by 0 bases, with 21 bases between. The CDR3 runs 18 residues. The CDR3 DNA follows: TGTGCCATCAGTGGTTATATGATCGACAGTCAACCTAACTATGGCTACACCTTC. This encodes CAISGYMIDSQPNYGYTF.

This clonotype came up many times. J is TRBJ2-1 and V is TRBV2; D is possibly TRBD1 or TRBD2 (5 bases each). V lost 8 bases to trimming and J lost 7 bases, with 15 bases between them. Germline V lookup: CDR1 SNHLY, CDR2 FYNNEI. The CDR3 is 13 amino acids. In DNA, the CDR3 is TGTGCCAGCTCGGGACCAGCAGGGAATGAGCAGTTCTTC. It translates to CASSGPAGNEQFF.

This clonotype was observed many times. V is TRBV28 and J is TRBJ2-3, with a tentative D call TRBD1 (5 bases). From germline, CDR1 is MDHEN and CDR2 SYDVKM. The CDR3 consists of 14 residues. V was clipped by 5 bases and J by 4 bases, with 13 bases between them. This CDR3 reads CASSISSGPDTQYF. CDR3 bases: TGTGCCAGCAGTATCTCCTCAGGGCCAGATACGCAGTATTTT.

This clonotype was recorded many times. The genes are TRBV6-1 and TRBJ2-7; D tentatively reads TRBD1 or TRBD2 (5 bases each). The V gene's germline CDR1 is MNHNS and CDR2 SASEGT. V shed 6 bases and J shed 3 bases, with 12 bases lying between them. The CDR3 totals 13 residues. This chain's CDR3 is CASSRDGIYEQYF. DNA for the CDR3: TGTGCCAGCAGCCGGGACGGTATCTACGAGCAGTACTTC.

In its sample, this clonotype was seen many times. The chain carries TRBV5-8 and TRBJ1-1; 9 bases match TRBD1. The ends lost 4 bases at V and 0 bases at J; junction bases unmatched: 4. CDR1 is SGHTS and CDR2 is YDEGEE in the germline V gene. The CDR3 has 15 residues. This chain's CDR3 is CASSPGDRVNTEAFF. The CDR3 bases are TGTGCCAGCAGCCCGGGGGACAGGGTGAACACTGAAGCTTTCTTT.

This clonotype was picked up many times. J is TRBJ1-1 and V is TRBV12-3 or TRBV12-4; D gene ambiguous. Trimming took 1 base from V and 11 from J, leaving 17 bases between them. This CDR3 has 14 residues. The chain's CDR3 is CASSLGGELRRAFF. The DNA of the CDR3 is TGTGCCAGCAGTTTAGGCGGAGAACTTAGAAGGGCTTTCTTT.

This clonotype occurred many times. J is TRBJ2-1 and V is TRBV20-1; the D is unclear. Deletions cut 4 bases from V and 0 bases from J, with 7 bases between. CDR3 length: 13 residues. Germline CDR1 is DFQATT and CDR2 is SNEGSKA (reference sequence). In DNA, the CDR3 is TGCAGTGCTACGGTCGGCTCCTACAATGAGCAGTTCTTC. It encodes CSATVGSYNEQFF.

This clonotype was seen at least ten times. This chain uses TRBV27 with TRBJ2-3; 8 bases fit TRBD1. Germline loops: CDR1 MNHEY, CDR2 SMNVEV (reference sequence). V lost 3 bases and J lost 3; bases outside the gene matches: 5. CDR3 length: 15 residues. In nucleotides, the CDR3 is TGTGCCAGCAGTTTTTACAGGGGGTCAACAGATACGCAGTATTTT. Translated: CASSFYRGSTDTQYF.

The chain recombines TRBV19 with TRBJ2-2, with D possibly being TRBD1 or TRBD2 (5 bases each). Looked up from germline, CDR1 is LNHDA and CDR2 is SQIVND (reference sequence). V lost 5 bases to trimming and J lost 6 bases, with 10 bases between them. There are 13 residues in the CDR3. CDR3 residues: CASSPLGPGELFF. CDR3 coding DNA: TGTGCCAGTAGTCCTTTGGGACCCGGGGAGCTGTTTTTT.

The table lists this clonotype with a few counts. The chain has TRBV24-1 and TRBJ2-1; no reliable D call. Per the germline V gene, CDR1 is KGHDR and CDR2 is SFDVKD. This CDR3 has 13 amino acids. V dropped 7 bases and J dropped 6 bases, with 12 bases sitting between them. The CDR3 spells CATRRDGLNEQFF. CDR3 sequence (DNA): TGTGCCACCAGGAGAGATGGGCTCAATGAGCAGTTCTTC.

V and J are TRBV28 and TRBJ1-2; D uncertain. Germline loops: CDR1 MDHEN, CDR2 SYDVKM. The CDR3 covers 14 residues. The V gene lost 7 bases and the J gene lost 4 bases, with 16 bases spanning the gap. The CDR3 protein is CASTRTADGYGYTF. CDR3 in DNA: TGTGCCAGCACCAGGACCGCAGACGGCTATGGCTACACCTTC.

This clonotype came up many times. V usage is TRBV6-1 and J usage is TRBJ2-1; 12 nucleotides line up with TRBD1. This CDR3 is built from 17 residues. Germline V gene sequence: CDR1 MNHNS, CDR2 SASEGT. Trimming removed 7 bases from V and 5 bases from J; junction bases left unmatched: 12. The CDR3 sequence: CASKNPSGTGGNNEQFF. CDR3 coding DNA: TGTGCCAGCAAAAACCCGTCCGGGACAGGGGGCAACAATGAGCAGTTCTTC.

The chain joins TRBV28 to TRBJ1-2; the D gene is possibly TRBD1 (5 bases). Germline-derived CDR1 and CDR2 are MDHEN and SYDVKM. V lost 7 bases to trimming and J lost 7 bases, with 10 bases between them. This CDR3 spans 11 amino acids. CDR3 protein: CASKVQGGYTF. CDR3 nucleotide sequence: TGTGCCAGCAAGGTGCAGGGTGGCTACACCTTC.

In this sample, this clonotype turned up a few times. CDR3 amino acids: CASCCRDRAFF. The CDR3 coding sequence is TGTGCCAGCTGCTGCCGGGACAGGGCTTTCTTT. The gene calls are TRBV3-1 and TRBJ1-1; 8 bases map to TRBD1. Germline V CDR1 and CDR2: LGHDT, YNNKEL (reference sequence). Germline trimming cut 8 bases from V and 11 bases from J; bases unmatched to any gene: 7. CDR3 length: 11 residues.

This clonotype was observed many times. This rearrangement joins TRBV18 to TRBJ2-1, with D perhaps being TRBD1 or TRBD2 (5 bases each). V shed 2 bases and J shed 0 bases, with 8 bases lying between them. Looked up from germline, CDR1 is KGHSH and CDR2 is LQKENI. The CDR3 spans 15 residues. In nucleotides, the CDR3 is TGTGCCAGCTCACCAGAGGGACCCTCCTACAATGAGCAGTTCTTC. Translation gives CASSPEGPSYNEQFF.

This clonotype was detected many times. The rearrangement uses TRBV18 and TRBJ2-1, with D possibly TRBD2 on 6 matching bases. The V end was cut by 6 bases, the J end by 1 base, with 13 bases between. The CDR3 is made up of 15 amino acids. Germline values: CDR1 KGHSH, CDR2 LQKENI. The DNA of the CDR3 is TGTGCCAGCTCTCACCAAGGAGGGTCCTACAATGAGCAGTTCTTC. Its protein product is CASSHQGGSYNEQFF.